The source of this TCR beta chain is a study of CDR3 diversity in severe acne. V lost 1 base and J 3 bases, leaving 7 bases between the germline ends. Germline V gene lookup returns CDR1 SGHTA and CDR2 FQGNSA. This CDR3 is 13 amino acids long. This clonotype was seen ten or more times. TCRdb recomputed calls from the PCR reads with MiXCR, one row per CDR3 protein. The sample lists around 100,000 distinct CDR3 sequences, around 53% occurring once. Sequenced material: blood. The chain combines TRBV7-2 with TRBJ2-7, with D unresolved. The origin of this receptor is a male donor with acne. CDR3 coding DNA: TGTGCCAGCAGCTTAGTCCCCGTCTACGAGCAGTACTTC. Its translation is CASSLVPVYEQYF.